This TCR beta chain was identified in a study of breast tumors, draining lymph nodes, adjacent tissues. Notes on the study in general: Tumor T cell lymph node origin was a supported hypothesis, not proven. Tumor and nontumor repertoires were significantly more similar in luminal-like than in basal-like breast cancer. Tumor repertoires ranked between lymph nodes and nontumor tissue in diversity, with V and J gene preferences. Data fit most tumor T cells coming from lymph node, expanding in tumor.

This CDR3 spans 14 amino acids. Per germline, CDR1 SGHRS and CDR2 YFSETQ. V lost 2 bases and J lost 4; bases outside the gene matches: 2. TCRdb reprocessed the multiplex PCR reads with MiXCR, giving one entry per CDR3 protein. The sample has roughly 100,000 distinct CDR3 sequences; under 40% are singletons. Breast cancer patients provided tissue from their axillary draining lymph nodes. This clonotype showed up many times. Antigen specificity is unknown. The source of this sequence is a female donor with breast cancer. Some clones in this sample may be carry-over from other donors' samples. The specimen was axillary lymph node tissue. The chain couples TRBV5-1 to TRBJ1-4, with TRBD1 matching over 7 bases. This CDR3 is CASSFGTVNEKLFF. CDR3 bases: TGCGCCAGCAGCTTTGGGACAGTTAATGAAAAACTGTTTTTT.